The 26 T cell receptor beta chains below were found in one sample sequenced in a study of low-dose radiotherapy and immunotherapy resistance in tumors. Time point: before trial treatment. TRAV- and TRBV-specific primers primed first-strand cDNA, covering alpha and beta chains. Amplification of TCRs used a constant-region primer and V-primer adapter for roughly 20 PCR cycles. TCRdb used MiXCR to reprocess the reads, holding one entry per CDR3 protein. The sample lists approximately 89,000 distinct CDR3 sequences, approximately 20% occurring once. Sequencing used PBMCs, obtained before treatment. The receptors were gathered from a male donor with prostate cancer.

The chain couples TRBV5-1 to TRBJ2-1; a possible D gene is TRBD1 (6 bases). Germline lookup yields CDR1 SGHRS and CDR2 YFSETQ. The CDR3 length is 12 residues. Trimming left V 0 bases short and J 12 bases short, with 10 bases between. CDR3 bases: TGCGCCAGCAGCTTGGGAACAGGGCGGCAGTTCTTC. Encoded protein: CASSLGTGRQFF. Drawing the rest from reference TRBV5-1 and TRBJ2-1, the complete variable domain is KAGVTQTPRYLIKTRGQQVTLSCSPISGHRSVSWYQQTPGQGLQFLFEYFSETQRNKGNFPGRFSGRQFSNSRSEMNVSTLELGDSALYLCASSLGTGRQFFGPGTRLTVL.

This clonotype was detected many times. V is TRBV5-1 and J is TRBJ2-5; 9 bases align to TRBD2. The germline CDR1 and CDR2 sequences are SGHRS and YFSETQ. The CDR3 is made up of 15 amino acids. The V gene end was trimmed by 3 bases and the J gene end by 0 bases; junction bases not matched to a gene: 3. CDR3 in DNA: TGCGCCAGCAGCTCGACTAGCGGAAACCAAGAGACCCAGTACTTC. It is translated as CASSSTSGNQETQYF.

This clonotype was observed at least ten times. The J gene is TRBJ1-2, the V gene TRBV6-5; the match to TRBD1 covers 9 bases. CDR3 length: 15 amino acids. V lost 9 bases and J lost 3; bases outside the gene matches: 11. Germline assignment: CDR1 MNHEY and CDR2 SVGAGI. CDR3 region: CASTSPRQGDYGYTF. CDR3 in DNA: TGTGCCAGTACCTCCCCCCGACAGGGGGACTATGGCTACACCTTC.

This clonotype was seen many times. This rearrangement joins TRBV7-8 to TRBJ2-7; 12 bases match TRBD1. Trimming removed 5 bases from V and 0 bases from J; junction bases left unmatched: 11. Germline CDR1 SGHVS, CDR2 FQNEAQ. This CDR3 has 18 residues. The CDR3 DNA sequence: TGTGCCAGCAGCCTTTACCGGGACAGGGGGCTACCCTCCTACGAGCAGTACTTC. This translates into CASSLYRDRGLPSYEQYF.

This clonotype was observed at least ten times. The CDR3 DNA reads as TGTGCCAGCAGCCCCACAGGGGGCGCCTATAATTCACCCCTCCACTTT. Protein: CASSPTGGAYNSPLHF. This rearrangement joins TRBV5-5 to TRBJ1-6; 9 nucleotides agree with TRBD1. Losses at the gene ends were 4 bases for V and 2 bases for J; bases not matched to a gene: 4. The CDR3 is 16 residues long. The germline gives CDR1 SGHKS, CDR2 YYEKEE (reference sequence). The full variable domain, with the rest looked up from reference TRBV5-5 and TRBJ1-6, is DAGVTQSPTHLIKTRGQQVTLRCSPISGHKSVSWYQQVLGQGPQFIFQYYEKEERGRGNFPDRFSARQFPNYSSELNVNALLLGDSALYLCASSPTGGAYNSPLHFGNGTRLTVT.

To note about this clonotype: This may be a read error, as it is one base from a much larger clone. The J gene is TRBJ2-7, the V gene TRBV11-2; 11 bases line up with TRBD2. This CDR3 region has 15 residues. Germline CDR1 reads SGHAT; CDR2 reads FQNNGV. The CDR3 DNA is TGTGCCAGCAGTGATAGCGGGGGGGCATCGAGGGAGCAGAACTTC. It encodes CASSDSGGASREQNF.

This clonotype was picked up many times. The chain couples TRBV20-1 to TRBJ1-4, with 8 bases aligning to TRBD1. V was clipped by 6 bases and J by 4 bases; unmatched bases: 10. The CDR3 loop spans 15 amino acids. The germline gives CDR1 DFQATT, CDR2 SNEGSKA (reference sequence). The CDR3 DNA reads as TGCAGTGCCATGACCAGGACAGGGCTTAATGAAAAACTGTTTTTT. As protein: CSAMTRTGLNEKLFF.

This chain joins TRBV29-1 and TRBJ2-3; 7 bases match TRBD2. This CDR3 has 15 amino acids. V shed 7 bases and J 0 bases; nucleotides not matched to a gene: 10. Germline CDR1 SQVTM, CDR2 ANQGSEA. CDR3 nucleotides: TGCAGCGCGAATGTATGGCGGGGGAGCACAGATACGCAGTATTTT. Protein product: CSANVWRGSTDTQYF.

V gene TRBV2 combines with J gene TRBJ2-2; tentatively, D is TRBD2 (5 bases). V was trimmed by 8 bases and J by 2 bases, leaving 15 bases between them. The CDR3 spans 15 residues. From germline, CDR1 is SNHLY and CDR2 FYNNEI. The CDR3 DNA is TGTGCCAGCGCACTTACTAGGGCAAACACCGGGGAGCTGTTTTTT. It encodes CASALTRANTGELFF.

This clonotype was seen repeatedly, ten times or more. The J gene is TRBJ1-6, the V gene TRBV20-1; D is undetermined. There are 14 residues in the CDR3. Germline assignment: CDR1 DFQATT and CDR2 SNEGSKA (reference sequence). V was shortened by 6 bases and J by 0 bases, with 9 bases between the two germline ends. CDR3 nucleotide sequence: TGCAGTGCCCTTCAAGGCTCCTATAATTCACCCCTCCACTTT. Its translation is CSALQGSYNSPLHF.

This clonotype was seen repeatedly, ten times or more. This rearrangement joins TRBV11-2 to TRBJ1-1; D uncertain. Germline V gene sequence: CDR1 SGHAT, CDR2 FQNNGV. This CDR3 spans 15 amino acids. Trimming shortened V by 4 bases and J by 0 bases, and 12 bases separated the two germline ends. DNA of the CDR3: TGTGCCAGCAGCTACCGGCGGGCAGTGAACACTGAAGCTTTCTTT. The encoded protein is CASSYRRAVNTEAFF.

This clonotype came up many times. The V call is TRBV5-1, the J call TRBJ2-1; TRBD2 matches 8 bases. V trimming: 0 bases; J trimming: 4 bases; junction bases outside the gene matches: 9. Germline V gene sequence: CDR1 SGHRS, CDR2 YFSETQ. This CDR3 comprises 17 residues. In DNA form, the CDR3 reads TGCGCCAGCAGCTTGGGCCAAAGCGGGAGCTTTTACAATGAGCAGTTCTTC. This codes for CASSLGQSGSFYNEQFF.

The table lists this clonotype with many counts. The V gene is TRBV20-1, the J gene TRBJ1-3; D is ambiguous. The ends were cut back, 1 base at V and 2 bases at J, with 6 bases in the middle. This CDR3 region has 13 residues. Germline lookup yields CDR1 DFQATT and CDR2 SNEGSKA (reference sequence). This CDR3 is CSARGGTGNTIYF. The CDR3 DNA follows: TGCAGTGCTAGAGGGGGAACTGGAAACACCATATATTTT.

This clonotype appeared many times. The rearrangement uses TRBV20-1 and TRBJ1-4; D is perhaps TRBD1 (6 bases). Per germline, CDR1 DFQATT and CDR2 SNEGSKA (reference sequence). V gave up 5 bases and J gave up 0 bases, with 13 bases separating them. The CDR3 sequence is 15 residues long. This CDR3 is CSAPSGGSTNEKLFF. The CDR3 DNA reads TGCAGTGCTCCTTCTGGGGGCTCAACTAATGAAAAACTGTTTTTT.

This clonotype was counted ten times or more. The chain employs TRBV2 and TRBJ1-5; D is ambiguous. Germline V gives CDR1 SNHLY, CDR2 FYNNEI. This CDR3 spans 15 amino acids. The V end lost 3 bases, the J end lost 1 base, and 10 bases lay between the germline ends. As DNA, the CDR3 is TGTGCCAGCAGTGATTGGGCAGTCAGCAATCAGCCCCAGCATTTT. Encoded protein: CASSDWAVSNQPQHF. Filled out from reference TRBV2 and TRBJ1-5, the complete variable domain reads EPEVTQTPSHQVTQMGQEVILRCVPISNHLYFYWYRQILGQKVEFLVSFYNNEISEKSEIFDDQFSVERPDGSNFTLKIRSTKLEDSAMYFCASSDWAVSNQPQHFGDGTRLSIL.

The gene calls are TRBV19 and TRBJ2-6; weak D call: TRBD1 (6 bases). V was clipped by 5 bases and J by 5 bases, with 16 bases between them. CDR3 length: 16 amino acids. Looked up from germline, CDR1 is LNHDA and CDR2 is SQIVND (reference sequence). CDR3 sequence reads: CASSGLDRIRANVLTF. CDR3 nucleotide sequence: TGTGCCAGTAGTGGGCTAGACAGGATAAGGGCCAACGTCCTGACTTTC.

There are many counts of this clonotype. The rearrangement links TRBV20-1 to TRBJ1-3; D is uncertain. Trimming shortened V by 5 bases and J by 0 bases, and 14 bases separated the two germline ends. The CDR3 is made up of 15 amino acids. CDR1 is DFQATT, CDR2 SNEGSKA, per germline (reference sequence). The CDR3 spells CSAGRLLGSGNTIYF. In DNA form, the CDR3 reads TGCAGTGCTGGACGGTTACTAGGCTCTGGAAACACCATATATTTT.

This clonotype was seen ten or more times. This chain links TRBV5-4 with TRBJ2-2; 10 bases fit TRBD2. V lost 0 bases, J lost 0 bases, and 2 bases stayed unmatched. Germline V lookup: CDR1 SGHNT, CDR2 YYREEE (reference sequence). The CDR3 extends over 17 amino acids. CDR3 coding DNA: TGTGCCAGCAGCTTGGGACTAGCGGGTGCGAACACCGGGGAGCTGTTTTTT. Translating it yields CASSLGLAGANTGELFF. Full variable domain (remainder filled in from reference TRBV5-4 and TRBJ2-2): ETGVTQSPTHLIKTRGQQVTLRCSSQSGHNTVSWYQQALGQGPQFIFQYYREEENGRGNFPPRFSGLQFPNYSSELNVNALELDDSALYLCASSLGLAGANTGELFFGEGSRLTVL.

In its sample, this clonotype was seen many times. The chain uses TRBV15 and TRBJ2-1; no clear D. V gave up 5 bases and J gave up 6 bases, with 17 bases separating them. Germline V gene sequence: CDR1 LNHNV, CDR2 YYDKDF (reference sequence). The CDR3 loop spans 15 amino acids. Here the CDR3 reads CATSPLPGSRNEQFF. The DNA for the CDR3 is TGTGCCACCAGCCCACTTCCGGGCTCACGCAATGAGCAGTTCTTC.

CDR3 loop: CASSHGHQPQHF. The CDR3 DNA sequence: TGTGCCAGCAGCCATGGCCATCAGCCCCAGCATTTT. The rearrangement links TRBV16 to TRBJ1-5; D is unclear. The CDR3 contains 12 residues. Germline V gene lookup returns CDR1 KGHSY and CDR2 FQNENV. V was clipped by 3 bases and J by 5 bases, with 5 bases between them.

This clonotype was counted ten times or more. The gene calls are TRBV19 and TRBJ2-5, with 7 bases matching TRBD1. CDR1 LNHDA and CDR2 SQIVND come from the germline V gene (reference sequence). The CDR3 length is 13 residues. J lost 5 bases, V lost 6 bases, and 6 bases had no gene match. The CDR3 DNA reads TGTGCCAGTAGCCTTACAGGGGTTGAGACCCAGTACTTC. Its protein is CASSLTGVETQYF. Combining the CDR3 with reference TRBV19 and TRBJ2-5 gives the whole variable domain DGGITQSPKYLFRKEGQNVTLSCEQNLNHDAMYWYRQDPGQGLRLIYYSQIVNDFQKGDIAEGYSVSREKKESFPLTVTSAQKNPTAFYLCASSLTGVETQYFGPGTRLLVL.

This clonotype was seen more than once but under ten times. The gene calls are TRBV5-5 and TRBJ2-3, with no clear D. The V end lost 4 bases, the J end lost 0 bases, and 9 bases lay between the germline ends. The CDR3 totals 14 residues. Germline-derived CDR1 and CDR2 are SGHKS and YYEKEE (reference sequence). The CDR3 is CASSGAGSTDTQYF. The CDR3 DNA reads as TGTGCCAGCAGCGGCGCAGGAAGCACAGATACGCAGTATTTT.

The sample holds a few counts of this clonotype. The rearrangement links TRBV25-1 to TRBJ2-1, with 10 bases identical to TRBD2. Germline assignment: CDR1 MGHDK and CDR2 SYGVNS. The junction had 13 bases not matched to a gene; V was cut back by 1 base and J by 7 bases. This CDR3 has 18 residues. CDR3 bases: TGTGCCAGCAGTGAATTTTCCCAGCGGGAGGGCCGGTTGAATGAGCAGTTCTTC. The encoded protein is CASSEFSQREGRLNEQFF.

This clonotype has ten or more counts. The gene calls are TRBV6-8 and TRBJ2-5; D unclear. The CDR3 sequence is 14 residues long. Germline CDR1 reads MNHGY; CDR2 reads SAAAGT. Trimming stripped 4 bases from V and 1 base from J, with 10 bases between. In nucleotides, the CDR3 is TGTGCCAGCAGTTCAAGCCAGACCCAAGAGACCCAGTACTTC. Translation: CASSSSQTQETQYF.

This clonotype has ten or more counts. This chain connects TRBV5-4 to TRBJ2-3, with unresolved D. The V end lost 2 bases, the J end lost 6 bases, and 4 bases lay between the germline ends. The CDR3 spans 11 residues. Germline V gives CDR1 SGHNT, CDR2 YYREEE (reference sequence). The DNA of the CDR3 is TGTGCCAGCAGCTTCCGGGATACGCAGTATTTT. This sequence encodes CASSFRDTQYF.

This clonotype was recorded at least ten times. The V call is TRBV20-1, the J call TRBJ2-7, with TRBD2 matching 14 bases. This CDR3 comprises 16 residues. V shed 4 bases and J 0 bases; nucleotides not matched to a gene: 5. Per germline, CDR1 DFQATT and CDR2 SNEGSKA (reference sequence). Here the CDR3 reads CSATGTSGGSSYEQYF. As DNA, the CDR3 is TGCAGTGCTACCGGGACTAGCGGGGGCAGCTCCTACGAGCAGTACTTC.